The 28 T cell receptor beta chains below all came from one sample that was sequenced in a study of brain T cells in children with intractable seizures. The table came from immunoSEQ multiplex PCR; TCRdb's copy has only in-frame clones and leaves some out. The table has some 62,000 clones, roughly 95% seen once. This specimen was peripheral blood, taken at surgery. Receptors originate from a boy under three years old with focal cortical dysplasia and intractable seizures.

The rearrangement joins TRBV5-1 to TRBJ1-1, with D perhaps TRBD1 (6 bases). This CDR3 has 15 residues. V shed 0 bases and J shed 0 bases, with 9 bases lying between them. CDR1 is SGHRS, CDR2 YFSETQ, per germline. The CDR3 DNA is TGCGCCAGCAGCTTGGTGGGGGGCTTGAACACTGAAGCTTTCTTT. Its translation is CASSLVGGLNTEAFF.

The chain joins TRBV15 to TRBJ2-3, with TRBD2 identical over 11 bases. The CDR3 is 17 residues long. The J segment lost 3 bases and the V segment lost 3 bases, leaving 8 bases of the junction unmatched. Per germline, CDR1 LNHNV and CDR2 YYDKDF (reference sequence). CDR3 sequence: CATSSEIAGGPTDTQYF. CDR3 DNA sequence: TGTGCCACCAGCAGTGAAATAGCGGGAGGGCCTACAGATACGCAGTATTTT.

The gene calls are TRBV3-1 (or the pseudogene TRBV3-2) and TRBJ2-1; 11 bases agree with TRBD1. The V gene end was trimmed by 3 bases and the J gene end by 3 bases; junction bases not matched to a gene: 10. The germline CDR1 and CDR2 sequences are LGHDT and YNNKEL (reference sequence). CDR3 size: 18 residues. Here the CDR3 reads CASSQLIPGTGGYNEQFF. The CDR3 region has the DNA TGTGCCAGCAGCCAGTTAATCCCCGGGACAGGGGGCTACAATGAGCAGTTCTTC.

The chain joins TRBV7-2 to TRBJ2-3, with D possibly TRBD2 on 6 matching bases. CDR1 SGHTA and CDR2 FQGNSA come from the germline V gene. V lost 3 bases, J lost 2 bases, and 12 bases lay in between. This CDR3 has 15 amino acids. The CDR3 reads CASSFRGAATDTQYF. CDR3 DNA: TGTGCCAGCAGCTTCCGCGGGGCGGCCACAGATACGCAGTATTTT.

The chain has TRBV4-2 and TRBJ2-1; 11 positions agree with TRBD2. Germline assignment: CDR1 LGHNA and CDR2 YNFKEQ. This CDR3 has 16 residues. V trimming: 0 bases; J trimming: 8 bases; junction bases outside the gene matches: 6. CDR3 bases: TGTGCCAGCAGCCAAGAGCTAGCGGGAGGACTTGATGAGCAGTTCTTC. Protein product: CASSQELAGGLDEQFF.

V and J are TRBV11-2 and TRBJ2-7; TRBD1 matches 8 bases. The junction had 8 bases not matched to a gene; V was cut back by 3 bases and J by 4 bases. The CDR3 has 15 residues. CDR1 is SGHAT, CDR2 FQNNGV, per germline. The CDR3 sequence: CASSFRAGGIYEQYF. CDR3 sequence (DNA): TGTGCCAGCAGCTTCAGGGCAGGGGGCATTTACGAGCAGTACTTC.

The chain uses TRBV19 and TRBJ1-5, with D tentatively TRBD1 (6 bases). The germline gives CDR1 LNHDA, CDR2 SQIVND (reference sequence). V was shortened by 0 bases and J by 5 bases, with 11 bases between the two germline ends. This CDR3 has 15 residues. Written as DNA, the CDR3 is TGTGCCAGTAGTATAGAGGAGGGGGTTTATCAGCCCCAGCATTTT. Translation: CASSIEEGVYQPQHF.

This chain links TRBV6-2 or TRBV6-3 with TRBJ2-1; 7 positions agree with TRBD1. V lost 6 bases, J lost 0 bases, and 8 bases stayed unmatched. The CDR3 extends over 16 amino acids. CDR1 and CDR2 (germline): MNHEY, SVGEGT. The CDR3 region has the DNA TGTGCCAGCAGCCCTAACACAGGGGACTCCTACAATGAGCAGTTCTTC. This sequence encodes CASSPNTGDSYNEQFF.

V usage is TRBV4-3 and J usage is TRBJ2-3; D might be TRBD1 (6 bases). The CDR3 is 17 residues long. V was cut by 3 bases and J by 6 bases, with 22 bases left in between. Germline CDR1 LGHNA, CDR2 YSLEER. The CDR3 protein is CASSHYSTGTLADTQYF. CDR3 DNA sequence: TGCGCCAGCAGCCATTACTCTACCGGGACACTTGCTGATACGCAGTATTTT.

V usage is TRBV11-2 and J usage is TRBJ1-4, with a weak D call TRBD1 (5 bases). From germline, CDR1 is SGHAT and CDR2 FQNNGV. The ends were cut back, 4 bases at V and 7 bases at J, with 16 bases in the middle. The CDR3 is 15 residues long. As DNA, the CDR3 is TGTGCCAGCAGCTACGATGGGGCAGGAGGTGAAAAACTGTTTTTT. The encoded protein is CASSYDGAGGEKLFF. The whole variable domain, filled in from reference TRBV11-2 and TRBJ1-4, reads EAGVAQSPRYKIIEKRQSVAFWCNPISGHATLYWYQQILGQGPKLLIQFQNNGVVDDSQLPKDRFSAERLKGVDSTLKIQPAKLEDSAVYLCASSYDGAGGEKLFFGSGTQLSVL.

The chain combines TRBV11-2 with TRBJ2-7; a possible D gene is TRBD2 (5 bases). The CDR3 has 14 residues. The germline V gene encodes CDR1 SGHAT and CDR2 FQNNGV. Trimming took 2 bases from V and 4 from J, leaving 12 bases between them. In nucleotides, the CDR3 is TGTGCCAGCAGCTTAAGGCCCGGGGTGTACGAGCAGTACTTC. Its protein is CASSLRPGVYEQYF.

V and J are TRBV11-2 and TRBJ1-5, with a possible D match to TRBD1 (6 bases). V was pared by 5 bases and J by 6 bases, with 20 bases between. The CDR3 contains 16 residues. Germline V gene lookup returns CDR1 SGHAT and CDR2 FQNNGV. CDR3 amino acids: CASSRKKQGKRQPQHF. The DNA for the CDR3 is TGTGCCAGCAGCCGGAAAAAACAGGGAAAGCGTCAGCCCCAGCATTTT.

The chain employs TRBV7-9 and TRBJ2-3; 11 bases match TRBD2. The CDR3 is made up of 17 amino acids. Losses at the gene ends were 3 bases for V and 5 bases for J; bases not matched to a gene: 10. Per germline, CDR1 SEHNR and CDR2 FQNEAQ (reference sequence). The CDR3 sequence: CASSFKGLAVVGDTQYF. In nucleotides, the CDR3 is TGTGCCAGCAGCTTTAAGGGACTAGCGGTAGTTGGAGATACGCAGTATTTT.

CDR3 region: CASSKNLANEQFF. Written as DNA, the CDR3 is TGTGCCAGCAGCAAGAATTTGGCCAATGAGCAGTTCTTC. The gene calls are TRBV12-3 or TRBV12-4 and TRBJ2-1; unclear D gene. This CDR3 is built from 13 residues. V lost 6 bases and J 6 bases, leaving 12 bases between the germline ends.

The chain combines TRBV18 with TRBJ2-5; 10 nucleotides agree with TRBD2. The V gene end was trimmed by 4 bases and the J gene end by 1 base; junction bases not matched to a gene: 6. The CDR3 totals 16 residues. Germline V gene data show CDR1 as KGHSH and CDR2 as LQKENI. The DNA for the CDR3 is TGTGCCAGCTCACTTCTCTGGACTAGCGGCCAAGAGACCCAGTACTTC. It encodes CASSLLWTSGQETQYF.

The CDR3 spells CASSLGGIGPQHF. The CDR3 DNA follows: TGTGCCAGCAGTTTAGGGGGAATAGGGCCCCAGCATTTT. The J gene is TRBJ1-5, the V gene TRBV12-3 or TRBV12-4; D remains ambiguous. V was trimmed by 1 base and J by 9 bases, leaving 10 bases between them. The CDR3 runs 13 residues.

The chain links TRBV7-6 to TRBJ2-1; TRBD2 matches at 7 bases. V was clipped by 1 base and J by 5 bases; unmatched bases: 5. The germline V gene has CDR1 SGHVS and CDR2 FNYEAQ. The length of the CDR3 is 15 residues. The CDR3 spells CASSLGLADNNEQFF. CDR3 nucleotides: TGTGCCAGCAGCTTAGGACTAGCAGATAACAATGAGCAGTTCTTC.

This chain joins TRBV5-4 and TRBJ2-5; D gene unclear. V gave up 0 bases and J gave up 7 bases, with 4 bases separating them. Germline V lookup: CDR1 SGHNT, CDR2 YYREEE (reference sequence). CDR3 length: 11 residues. CDR3 protein: CASSLAGTQYF. The CDR3 coding sequence is TGTGCCAGCAGCTTGGCTGGGACCCAGTACTTC.

The V gene is TRBV3-1 (or the pseudogene TRBV3-2), the J gene TRBJ2-5, with 11 bases that match TRBD2. Losses at the gene ends were 1 base for V and 7 bases for J; bases not matched to a gene: 8. There are 16 residues in the CDR3. Germline CDR1 is LGHDT and CDR2 is YNNKEL (reference sequence). CDR3 residues: CASSQAATSGGGTQYF. In nucleotides, the CDR3 is TGTGCCAGCAGCCAAGCAGCTACTAGCGGGGGTGGGACCCAGTACTTC.

The V gene is TRBV7-8, the J gene TRBJ2-5, with D possibly being TRBD1 (5 bases). The CDR3 totals 17 residues. Germline V lookup: CDR1 SGHVS, CDR2 FQNEAQ. V lost 0 bases to trimming and J lost 3 bases, with 17 bases between them. CDR3 amino acids: CASSLAFFERGKETQYF. The CDR3 coding sequence is TGTGCCAGCAGCTTAGCTTTTTTTGAAAGGGGCAAAGAGACCCAGTACTTC.

The V and J genes are TRBV4-1 and TRBJ2-3; 7 nucleotides agree with TRBD2. The germline V gene encodes CDR1 MGHRA and CDR2 YSYEKL. V trimming: 0 bases; J trimming: 4 bases; junction bases outside the gene matches: 13. This CDR3 spans 18 amino acids. CDR3 nucleotide sequence: TGCGCCAGCAGCCAAGATGGACTAGTTCAAATGAGCGCAGATACGCAGTATTTT. Its translation: CASSQDGLVQMSADTQYF.

The J gene is TRBJ1-2, the V gene TRBV9; 7 nucleotides align to TRBD1. Germline loops: CDR1 SGDLS, CDR2 YYNGEE. The CDR3 contains 15 residues. With 0 bases clipped from V and 4 bases from J, the junction kept 6 bases outside the gene matches. The CDR3 nucleotides are TGTGCCAGCAGCGTAGATGGAGGGGGCGCCTATGGCTACACCTTC. Translation gives CASSVDGGGAYGYTF.

V gene TRBV4-3 combines with J gene TRBJ2-4, with 7 bases aligning to TRBD2. Germline assignment: CDR1 LGHNA and CDR2 YSLEER. V trimming: 1 base; J trimming: 7 bases; junction bases outside the gene matches: 13. The CDR3 runs to 17 residues. This CDR3 reads CASSQVVLASPPNIQYF. The CDR3 bases are TGCGCCAGCAGCCAAGTTGTACTAGCGAGCCCCCCTAACATTCAGTACTTC.

The chain carries TRBV7-3 and TRBJ2-1, with 13 bases lining up with TRBD2. The junction had 5 bases not matched to a gene; V was cut back by 5 bases and J by 7 bases. This CDR3 is 15 amino acids long. Germline V gene sequence: CDR1 SGHTA, CDR2 FQGTGA. The CDR3 protein is CASSKGLAGLNEQFF. The CDR3 nucleotides read TGTGCCAGCAGCAAGGGACTAGCGGGGTTAAATGAGCAGTTCTTC.

The chain carries TRBV18 and TRBJ2-1, with a tentative D call TRBD2 (6 bases). V was trimmed by 2 bases and J by 7 bases, leaving 21 bases between them. Looked up from germline, CDR1 is KGHSH and CDR2 is LQKENI. The CDR3 sequence is 17 residues long. Here the CDR3 DNA reads TGTGCCAGCTCACCAGGTGCCACTACTTGGGGAGGTAATGAGCAGTTCTTC. It translates to CASSPGATTWGGNEQFF.

The genes are TRBV5-6 and TRBJ2-7; D not resolved. Germline V lookup: CDR1 SGHDT, CDR2 YYEEEE. CDR3 length equals 15 residues. V lost 0 bases and J 2 bases, leaving 12 bases between the germline ends. Written as DNA, the CDR3 is TGTGCCAGCAGCTTGGTCCCCATAGGCCCCTACGAGCAGTACTTC. This gives the protein CASSLVPIGPYEQYF.

J is TRBJ1-1 and V is TRBV6-1; D ambiguous. Germline CDR1 is MNHNS and CDR2 is SASEGT. V lost 1 base, J lost 0 bases, and 12 bases lay in between. The CDR3 has 16 residues. The CDR3 DNA reads as TGTGCCAGCAGTGAAGTAGGTGCGCCCATGAACACTGAAGCTTTCTTT. Its translation: CASSEVGAPMNTEAFF.

The chain couples TRBV19 to TRBJ2-5; D is ambiguous. Per the germline V gene, CDR1 is LNHDA and CDR2 is SQIVND (reference sequence). V was cut by 3 bases and J by 5 bases, with 13 bases left in between. The CDR3 spans 14 residues. In DNA, the CDR3 is TGTGCCAGTAGTATCGACCGCGCCCGGGAGACCCAGTACTTC. This gives the protein CASSIDRARETQYF.